Detailed here is one T cell receptor beta chain. This entry comes from a study of blood T cell repertoires in COVID-19. Study details: Italy, Spain and the United States were the sources of the convalescent and acute COVID-19 samples. Sources were T cells, B-cell-depleted T cells, or PBMCs; the material itself was cDNA or gDNA.

In the authors' methods: Amplified reference gene primers provided the basis for estimating nucleated cell counts. Using immunoSEQ multiplex PCR, the repertoire was profiled, and TCRdb retains in-frame clones only, with some absent. The DNA was the basis for D and trimming; V, J and clone size are from that table. The data show roughly 230,000 clones, roughly 90% seen once. The CDR3 is 15 amino acids. Germline CDR1 is SGHAT and CDR2 is FQNNGV. With V trimmed by 5 bases and J by 5 bases, 9 bases remained unmatched. Material for sequencing was peripheral blood. The rearrangement joins TRBV11-2 to TRBJ1-5, with 7 bases that match TRBD1. The source is a human donor in a cohort sampled during active COVID-19. CDR3 bases: TGTGCCAGCAGCATCACAGGGGACTGGGATCAGCCCCAGCATTTT. Protein product: CASSITGDWDQPQHF. Looking up the rest from reference TRBV11-2 and TRBJ1-5 gives the full variable domain: EAGVAQSPRYKIIEKRQSVAFWCNPISGHATLYWYQQILGQGPKLLIQFQNNGVVDDSQLPKDRFSAERLKGVDSTLKIQPAKLEDSAVYLCASSITGDWDQPQHFGDGTRLSIL.